The 20 T cell receptor beta chains in this list originate from one sample, sequenced in a study of T cell changes during pregnancy in multiple sclerosis (dated by TCRdb to between 2019 and 2020). The library was built by means of the immunoSEQ multiplex PCR assay. What TCRdb holds here is the immuneACCESS table cut down to in-frame rearrangements. Part of the clones is not present; checked against another copy, under half of the missing clones reflect an unresolved V gene, and the others are unexplained. This sample is represented by approximately 13,000 clones; roughly 90% of them were singletons. Around 12% of the sample belongs to the ten largest clones. The sample was CD8+ T cells from peripheral blood mononuclear cells, taken after pregnancy. All receptors derive from a female donor in good health, enrolled as a control in a pregnancy study.

The chain links TRBV6-1 to TRBJ2-5; D may be TRBD1 (6 bases). V was pared by 8 bases and J by 5 bases, with 18 bases between. This CDR3 has 14 residues. In germline, CDR1 is MNHNS, CDR2 SASEGT. CDR3 coding DNA: TGTGCCAGCTCCAATAGGGGGTTGGGGGAGACCCAGTACTTC. Amino acid sequence: CASSNRGLGETQYF.

The genes are TRBV11-2 and TRBJ1-6; perhaps TRBD1 as D (5 bases). Trimming removed 0 bases from V and 9 bases from J, with 9 bases in between. Germline V lookup: CDR1 SGHAT, CDR2 FQNNGV. The CDR3 has 14 residues. The CDR3 loop reads CASSLDLRGSPLHF. CDR3 in DNA: TGTGCCAGCAGCTTAGATCTTAGGGGTTCACCCCTCCACTTT.

The chain joins TRBV7-8 to TRBJ1-3; D not resolved. The CDR3 is made up of 14 amino acids. V was shortened by 1 base and J by 7 bases, with 11 bases between the two germline ends. The germline V gene has CDR1 SGHVS and CDR2 FQNEAQ. CDR3: CASSLGRGINTIYF. The CDR3 DNA reads as TGTGCCAGCAGCTTAGGTCGGGGTATCAACACCATATATTTT.

J is TRBJ2-7 and V is TRBV7-8, with 16 bases fitting TRBD2. V gave up 5 bases and J gave up 4 bases; unmatched junction bases: 5. The CDR3 spans 16 residues. Germline CDR1 SGHVS, CDR2 FQNEAQ. The CDR3, as DNA: TGTGCCAGCAGCCAGGGACTAGCGGGAGGGCCGTACGAGCAGTACTTC. Translated, it gives CASSQGLAGGPYEQYF.

The chain combines TRBV19 with TRBJ2-7, with TRBD1 identical over 12 bases. Per the germline V gene, CDR1 is LNHDA and CDR2 is SQIVND (reference sequence). V shed 5 bases, J shed 6 bases, and the junction held 11 bases outside the gene matches. CDR3 length: 16 amino acids. The CDR3 bases are TGTGCCAGTAGTGCTGTACCGGGACAGGGGGCGGTCGAGCAGTACTTC. Encoded protein: CASSAVPGQGAVEQYF. The whole variable domain, remainder taken from reference TRBV19 and TRBJ2-7, is DGGITQSPKYLFRKEGQNVTLSCEQNLNHDAMYWYRQDPGQGLRLIYYSQIVNDFQKGDIAEGYSVSREKKESFPLTVTSAQKNPTAFYLCASSAVPGQGAVEQYFGPGTRLTVT.

This clone was counted once. The CDR3 here is CASVDTYNEQFF. For the CDR3, the DNA is TGTGCCAGCGTGGACACCTACAATGAGCAGTTCTTC. J is TRBJ2-1 and V is TRBV27, with D perhaps matching TRBD1 (5 bases). Trimming removed 8 bases from V and 2 bases from J, with 7 bases in between. This CDR3 spans 12 amino acids. Germline-derived CDR1 and CDR2 are MNHEY and SMNVEV (reference sequence).

The chain recombines TRBV27 with TRBJ2-5; tentative D call: TRBD2 (6 bases). V gave up 5 bases and J gave up 5 bases, with 12 bases separating them. The CDR3 sequence is 13 residues long. Germline loops: CDR1 MNHEY, CDR2 SMNVEV (reference sequence). CDR3 in amino acids: CASSPARGETQYF. The CDR3 DNA reads TGTGCCAGCAGTCCCGCCCGGGGGGAGACCCAGTACTTC.

The chain couples TRBV5-1 to TRBJ2-2; 8 nucleotides match TRBD2. Germline V gene sequence: CDR1 SGHRS, CDR2 YFSETQ. The CDR3 length is 16 residues. J was trimmed by 2 bases and V by 1 base; bases with no gene match: 4. CDR3 in amino acids: CASSLTSGTNTGELFF. CDR3 DNA: TGCGCCAGCAGCTTGACTAGCGGCACTAACACCGGGGAGCTGTTTTTT.

This clone was counted a single time. The chain links TRBV28 to TRBJ2-7; TRBD1 matches at 9 bases. This CDR3 is built from 14 residues. Germline V gives CDR1 MDHEN, CDR2 SYDVKM. The V gene end was trimmed by 7 bases and the J gene end by 2 bases; junction bases not matched to a gene: 6. CDR3 amino acids: CASTGTGFTYEQYF. Written as DNA, the CDR3 is TGTGCCAGCACTGGGACAGGGTTCACCTACGAGCAGTACTTC.

This clone occurred once. The chain employs TRBV5-3 and TRBJ2-5; 16 nucleotides align to TRBD2. TRBV5-3 is classed as an ORF, of uncertain function. This CDR3 region has 18 residues. V shed 1 base, J shed 2 bases, and the junction held 5 bases outside the gene matches. Here the CDR3 reads CARSLRGLAGGRQETQYF. CDR3 coding DNA: TGTGCCAGAAGCTTGCGGGGACTAGCGGGAGGGAGGCAAGAGACCCAGTACTTC.

The chain is built from TRBV6-4 and TRBJ2-3; 8 bases match TRBD2. The germline V gene encodes CDR1 MRHNA and CDR2 SNTAGT. This CDR3 region has 13 residues. V gave up 6 bases and J gave up 2 bases; unmatched junction bases: 1. The CDR3 sequence is CASSGGATDTQYF. The DNA of the CDR3 is TGTGCCAGCAGCGGGGGGGCCACAGATACGCAGTATTTT.

The rearrangement links TRBV27 to TRBJ2-5, with a possible D match to TRBD2 (5 bases). Trimming took off 4 bases at V and 5 bases at J, with 8 bases between the two ends. Germline lookup yields CDR1 MNHEY and CDR2 SMNVEV (reference sequence). The CDR3 consists of 12 residues. CDR3 in amino acids: CASSWRSETQYF. Written as DNA, the CDR3 is TGTGCCAGCAGTTGGAGGAGCGAGACCCAGTACTTC.

This rearrangement joins TRBV6-1 to TRBJ2-7; 7 bases are shared with TRBD1. Germline assignment: CDR1 MNHNS and CDR2 SASEGT. The CDR3 sequence is 16 residues long. The V and J ends lost 1 base and 2 bases, in that order; junction bases with no gene match: 8. CDR3 in DNA: TGTGCCAGCAGTGAAGGCCTCGGGACAGTAACCTACGAGCAGTACTTC. Amino acids: CASSEGLGTVTYEQYF.

V usage is TRBV6-5 and J usage is TRBJ1-2; 7 bases map to TRBD1. This CDR3 has 11 residues. With V trimmed by 6 bases and J by 6 bases, 1 base remained unmatched. Per the germline V gene, CDR1 is MNHEY and CDR2 is SVGAGI. CDR3 nucleotides: TGTGCCAGCAGCAGGGGGGATGGCTACACCTTC. Its protein product is CASSRGDGYTF.

The chain has TRBV15 and TRBJ1-4, with TRBD1 matching over 8 bases. CDR1 and CDR2 (germline): LNHNV, YYDKDF (reference sequence). This CDR3 contains 15 residues. J gave up 8 bases and V 5 bases, and 10 bases lay outside the gene matches. CDR3 bases: TGTGCCACCAGCTTGCACGGACAGGGAGGAGAAAAACTGTTTTTT. Translation: CATSLHGQGGEKLFF.

The chain has TRBV6-4 and TRBJ2-3; D not resolved. V lost 3 bases, J lost 2 bases, and 12 bases lay in between. Germline V lookup: CDR1 MRHNA, CDR2 SNTAGT. The CDR3 runs 15 residues. The CDR3 bases are TGTGCCAGCAGTGAGTCTGCGGAGATCACAGATACGCAGTATTTT. It encodes CASSESAEITDTQYF.

The rearrangement uses TRBV4-2 and TRBJ2-7; TRBD2 matches at 7 bases. The junction had 5 bases not matched to a gene; V was cut back by 3 bases and J by 0 bases. The CDR3 covers 15 residues. The germline V gene has CDR1 LGHNA and CDR2 YNFKEQ. CDR3 nucleotide sequence: TGTGCCAGCAGCCACGAGCGGGACCGCTCCTACGAGCAGTACTTC. Protein product: CASSHERDRSYEQYF.

This chain joins TRBV7-2 and TRBJ2-3, with D possibly matching TRBD2 (5 bases). The CDR3 runs 16 residues. Per the germline V gene, CDR1 is SGHTA and CDR2 is FQGNSA. V was cut by 1 base and J by 2 bases, with 13 bases left in between. The CDR3 protein is CASSLGVAYPTDTQYF. In DNA, the CDR3 is TGTGCCAGCAGCTTAGGGGTAGCGTACCCCACAGATACGCAGTATTTT.

The count of this clone is one. The chain uses TRBV7-9 and TRBJ2-7, with 9 positions matching TRBD1. The V and J ends lost 6 bases and 1 base, in that order; junction bases with no gene match: 7. Germline CDR1 and CDR2: SEHNR and FQNEAQ (reference sequence). The CDR3 is made up of 15 amino acids. CDR3 coding DNA: TGTGCCAGCAGACCACCGGGACAGGGTTCCTACGAGCAGTACTTC. Its translation: CASRPPGQGSYEQYF.

As to this clone: One end of the junction varies from germline; a read error may be responsible. This chain joins TRBV5-1 and TRBJ2-7; D possibly corresponds to TRBD1 (6 bases). The CDR3 has 12 amino acids. Per the germline V gene, CDR1 is SGHRS and CDR2 is YFSETQ. The CDR3 loop reads CASSQGRGIDHF. The CDR3 DNA reads as TGCGCCAGCAGCCAGGGCAGGGGAATTGACCACTTC.